This entry lists 7 T cell receptor beta chains sequenced from one sample in a study of graft-versus-host responses after intestinal transplantation. Sequencing was performed with immunoSEQ multiplex PCR; in TCRdb, only in-frame clones are kept and a portion is missing. Of about 90,000 clones listed, 80% to 95% are singletons. Their antigen targets remain unknown. This sample comprised unstimulated CD4+ T cells sorted from spleen or lymph node cells, obtained before transplant. The receptors originated from a human donor who was the organ donor for an intestinal transplant.

The chain has TRBV5-1 and TRBJ2-7, with TRBD2 matching 11 bases. V lost 0 bases to trimming and J lost 4 bases; unmatched junction nucleotides: 9. This CDR3 comprises 17 residues. From germline, CDR1 is SGHRS and CDR2 YFSETQ. CDR3 residues: CASSLGQLTSGIYEQYF. CDR3 bases: TGCGCCAGCAGCTTGGGACAGTTGACTAGCGGGATTTACGAGCAGTACTTC.

V and J are TRBV28 and TRBJ1-4; D may be TRBD1 (6 bases). In germline, CDR1 is MDHEN, CDR2 SYDVKM. V was cut by 6 bases and J by 4 bases, with 15 bases left in between. The CDR3 length is 15 residues. The DNA for the CDR3 is TGTGCCAGCAGCCCGGGGGGGGCGGTTAATGAAAAACTGTTTTTT. It encodes CASSPGGAVNEKLFF.

This clone has a handful of counts. The chain combines TRBV7-4 with TRBJ2-7; D remains unclear. Germline V lookup: CDR1 SGHVT, CDR2 SQSDAQ. This CDR3 is 11 amino acids long. The V end lost 2 bases, the J end lost 4 bases, and 3 bases lay between the germline ends. CDR3 in DNA: TGTGCCAGCAGCTTACAATACGAGCAGTACTTC. Protein product: CASSLQYEQYF.

This clone was recorded once. V is TRBV11-2 and J is TRBJ1-6; 9 bases agree with TRBD1. The germline V gene encodes CDR1 SGHAT and CDR2 FQNNGV. CDR3 length: 14 residues. With 2 bases clipped from V and 9 bases from J, the junction kept 2 bases outside the gene matches. This CDR3 reads CASSLRDRVSPLHF. The CDR3 nucleotides are TGTGCCAGCAGCTTAAGGGACAGGGTTTCACCCCTCCACTTT.

The chain is built from TRBV29-1 and TRBJ1-3; D is unresolved. V was shortened by 4 bases and J by 2 bases, with 18 bases between the two germline ends. Germline CDR1 and CDR2: SQVTM and ANQGSEA. The CDR3 contains 16 residues. This CDR3 reads CSVVRLDRTTGNTIYF. The CDR3 DNA is TGCAGCGTTGTCAGGCTGGATCGGACTACTGGAAACACCATATATTTT.

This clone occurred once. The V gene is TRBV5-1, the J gene TRBJ2-5; 7 nucleotides align to TRBD1. The CDR3 is 13 amino acids. V dropped 3 bases and J dropped 3; count of bases not matched to a gene: 2. Germline V gives CDR1 SGHRS, CDR2 YFSETQ. CDR3 in amino acids: CASSYDREETQYF. The DNA of the CDR3 is TGCGCCAGCAGCTACGACAGGGAAGAGACCCAGTACTTC. Using reference TRBV5-1 and TRBJ2-5 for the parts outside the CDR3, the full variable domain is KAGVTQTPRYLIKTRGQQVTLSCSPISGHRSVSWYQQTPGQGLQFLFEYFSETQRNKGNFPGRFSGRQFSNSRSEMNVSTLELGDSALYLCASSYDREETQYFGPGTRLLVL.

This clone has more than one count but fewer than ten. The chain employs TRBV30 and TRBJ1-6; 8 bases line up with TRBD1. This CDR3 has 13 amino acids. Germline V gene data show CDR1 as GTSNPN and CDR2 as SVGIG (reference sequence). The trim removed 4 bases at V and 7 bases at J, leaving 3 bases unmatched. The CDR3 protein is CAWNRGENSPLHF. The CDR3 DNA is TGTGCCTGGAACAGGGGGGAGAATTCACCCCTCCACTTT.